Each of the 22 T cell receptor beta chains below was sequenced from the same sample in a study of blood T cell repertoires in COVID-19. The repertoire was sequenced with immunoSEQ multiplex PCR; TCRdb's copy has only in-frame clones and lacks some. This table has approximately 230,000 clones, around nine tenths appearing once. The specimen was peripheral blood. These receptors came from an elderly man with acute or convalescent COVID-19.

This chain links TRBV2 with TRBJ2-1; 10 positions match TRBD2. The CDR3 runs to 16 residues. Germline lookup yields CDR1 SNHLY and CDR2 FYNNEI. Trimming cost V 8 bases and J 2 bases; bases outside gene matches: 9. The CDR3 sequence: CASGTSGTTTYNEQFF. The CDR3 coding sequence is TGTGCCAGCGGCACTAGCGGGACGACAACCTACAATGAGCAGTTCTTC. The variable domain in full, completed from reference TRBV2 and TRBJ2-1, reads EPEVTQTPSHQVTQMGQEVILRCVPISNHLYFYWYRQILGQKVEFLVSFYNNEISEKSEIFDDQFSVERPDGSNFTLKIRSTKLEDSAMYFCASGTSGTTTYNEQFFGPGTRLTVL.

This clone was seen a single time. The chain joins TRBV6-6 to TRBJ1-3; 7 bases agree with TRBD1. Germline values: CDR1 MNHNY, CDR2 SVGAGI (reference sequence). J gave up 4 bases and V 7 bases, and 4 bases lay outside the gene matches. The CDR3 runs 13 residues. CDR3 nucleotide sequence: TGTGCCAGCATTAAGGACAGGGGAAACACCATATATTTT. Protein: CASIKDRGNTIYF.

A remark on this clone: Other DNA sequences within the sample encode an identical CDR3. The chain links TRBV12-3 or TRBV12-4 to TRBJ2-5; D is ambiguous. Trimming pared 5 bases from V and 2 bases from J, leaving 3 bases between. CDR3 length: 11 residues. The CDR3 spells CASSLQETQYF. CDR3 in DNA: TGTGCCAGCAGTCTGCAAGAGACCCAGTACTTC.

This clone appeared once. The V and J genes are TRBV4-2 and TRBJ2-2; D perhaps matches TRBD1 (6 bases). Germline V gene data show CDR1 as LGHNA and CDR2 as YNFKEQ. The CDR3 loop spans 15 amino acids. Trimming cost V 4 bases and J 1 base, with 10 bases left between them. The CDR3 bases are TGTGCCAGCAGCCCCAGGACAGTGAACACCGGGGAGCTGTTTTTT. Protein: CASSPRTVNTGELFF.

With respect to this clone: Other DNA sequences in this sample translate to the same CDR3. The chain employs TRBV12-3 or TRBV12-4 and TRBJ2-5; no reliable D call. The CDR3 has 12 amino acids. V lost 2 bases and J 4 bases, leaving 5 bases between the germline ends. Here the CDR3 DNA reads TGTGCCAGCAGTTTAAGCCGAGAGACCCAGTACTTC. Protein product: CASSLSRETQYF.

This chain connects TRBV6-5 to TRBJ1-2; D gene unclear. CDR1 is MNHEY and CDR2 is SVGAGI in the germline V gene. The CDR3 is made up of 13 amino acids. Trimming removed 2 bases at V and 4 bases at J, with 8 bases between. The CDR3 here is CASSYRTFYGYTF. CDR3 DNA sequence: TGTGCCAGCAGTTACCGGACTTTCTATGGCTACACCTTC.

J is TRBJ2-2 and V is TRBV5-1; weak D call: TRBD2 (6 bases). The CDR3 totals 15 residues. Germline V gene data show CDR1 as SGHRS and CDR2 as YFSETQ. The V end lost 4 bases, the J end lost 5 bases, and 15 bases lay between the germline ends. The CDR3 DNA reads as TGCGCCAGCAGCGGCGAAGGCGGGACGACCGGGGAGCTGTTTTTT. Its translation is CASSGEGGTTGELFF. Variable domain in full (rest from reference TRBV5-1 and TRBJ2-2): KAGVTQTPRYLIKTRGQQVTLSCSPISGHRSVSWYQQTPGQGLQFLFEYFSETQRNKGNFPGRFSGRQFSNSRSEMNVSTLELGDSALYLCASSGEGGTTGELFFGEGSRLTVL.

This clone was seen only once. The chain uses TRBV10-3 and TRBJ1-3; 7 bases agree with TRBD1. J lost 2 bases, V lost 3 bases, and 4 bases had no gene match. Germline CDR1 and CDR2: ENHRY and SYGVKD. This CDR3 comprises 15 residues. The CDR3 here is CAISEGDSAGNTIYF. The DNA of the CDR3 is TGTGCCATCAGTGAAGGGGACAGTGCTGGAAACACCATATATTTT.

CDR3 in amino acids: CSVDPGETQYF. The CDR3 nucleotides are TGCAGCGTTGACCCGGGGGAGACCCAGTACTTC. This chain links TRBV29-1 with TRBJ2-5; D possibly corresponds to TRBD2 (5 bases). The germline V gene has CDR1 SQVTM and CDR2 ANQGSEA. With 3 bases removed from V and 5 bases from J, the gap between germline ends came to 7 bases. This CDR3 is built from 11 residues.

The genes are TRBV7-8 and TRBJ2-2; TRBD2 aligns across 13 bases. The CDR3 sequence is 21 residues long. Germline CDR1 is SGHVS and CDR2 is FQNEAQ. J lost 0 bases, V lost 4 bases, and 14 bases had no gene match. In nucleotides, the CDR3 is TGTGCCAGCAGCTCCGGGACTAGCGGGGCCACTCCAAACGCGAACACCGGGGAGCTGTTTTTT. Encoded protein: CASSSGTSGATPNANTGELFF. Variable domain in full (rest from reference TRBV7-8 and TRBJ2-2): GAGVSQSPRYKVAKRGQDVALRCDPISGHVSLFWYQQALGQGPEFLTYFQNEAQLDKSGLPSDRFFAERPEGSVSTLKIQRTQQEDSAVYLCASSSGTSGATPNANTGELFFGEGSRLTVL.

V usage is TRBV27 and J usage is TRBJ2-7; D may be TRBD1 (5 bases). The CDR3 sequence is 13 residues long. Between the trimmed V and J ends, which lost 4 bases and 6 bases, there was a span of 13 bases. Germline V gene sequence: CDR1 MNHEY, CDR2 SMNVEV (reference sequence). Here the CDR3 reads CASSSWAGPEQYF. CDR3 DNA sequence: TGTGCCAGCAGTTCCTGGGCAGGGCCCGAGCAGTACTTC.

CDR3 residues: CASSLAKQVSTLHF. In DNA, the CDR3 is TGTGCCAGCAGCTTAGCGAAACAGGTCTCGACCCTCCACTTT. The chain combines TRBV7-2 with TRBJ1-6; possible D gene TRBD1, 5 bases. There are 14 residues in the CDR3. Germline CDR1 SGHTA, CDR2 FQGNSA. V was pared by 0 bases and J by 14 bases, with 14 bases between. Combining the CDR3 with reference TRBV7-2 and TRBJ1-6 gives the whole variable domain GAGVSQSPSNKVTEKGKDVELRCDPISGHTALYWYRQSLGQGLEFLIYFQGNSAPDKSGLPSDRFSAERTGGSVSTLTIQRTQQEDSAVYLCASSLAKQVSTLHFGNGTRLTVT.

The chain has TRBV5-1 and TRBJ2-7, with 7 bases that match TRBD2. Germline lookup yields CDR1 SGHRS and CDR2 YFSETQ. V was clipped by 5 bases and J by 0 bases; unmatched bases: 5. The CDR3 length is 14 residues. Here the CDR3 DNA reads TGCGCCAGCAGTCAGTGGGAGGGCTCCTACGAGCAGTACTTC. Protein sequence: CASSQWEGSYEQYF. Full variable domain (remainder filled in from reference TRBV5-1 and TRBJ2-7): KAGVTQTPRYLIKTRGQQVTLSCSPISGHRSVSWYQQTPGQGLQFLFEYFSETQRNKGNFPGRFSGRQFSNSRSEMNVSTLELGDSALYLCASSQWEGSYEQYFGPGTRLTVT.

This chain's CDR3 is CASSSLDRGLSGELFF. In DNA, the CDR3 is TGTGCCAGCAGCTCCCTGGACAGGGGGCTTTCCGGGGAGCTGTTTTTT. V gene TRBV5-4 combines with J gene TRBJ2-2, with 11 bases that match TRBD1. In germline, CDR1 is SGHNT, CDR2 YYREEE (reference sequence). V dropped 3 bases and J dropped 6; count of bases not matched to a gene: 7. The CDR3 loop spans 16 amino acids.

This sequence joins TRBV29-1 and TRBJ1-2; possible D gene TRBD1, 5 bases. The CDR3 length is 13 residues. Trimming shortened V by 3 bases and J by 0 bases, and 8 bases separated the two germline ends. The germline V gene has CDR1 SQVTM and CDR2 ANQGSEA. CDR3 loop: CSVDGTTNYGYTF. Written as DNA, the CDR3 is TGCAGCGTTGACGGGACTACTAACTATGGCTACACCTTC.

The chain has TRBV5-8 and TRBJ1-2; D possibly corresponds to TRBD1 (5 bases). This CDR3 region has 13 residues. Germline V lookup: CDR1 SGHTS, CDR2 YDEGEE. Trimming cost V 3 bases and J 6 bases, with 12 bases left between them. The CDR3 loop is CASSYGQGHGYTF. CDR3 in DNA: TGTGCCAGCAGCTACGGGCAGGGCCATGGCTACACCTTC.

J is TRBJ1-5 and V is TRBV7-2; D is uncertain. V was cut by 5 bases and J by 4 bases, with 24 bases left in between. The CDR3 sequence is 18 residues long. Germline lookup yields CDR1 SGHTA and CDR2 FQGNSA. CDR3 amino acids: CASSQEPARGLSNQPQHF. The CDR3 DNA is TGTGCCAGCAGCCAGGAGCCAGCCCGGGGTTTGTCAAATCAGCCCCAGCATTTT.

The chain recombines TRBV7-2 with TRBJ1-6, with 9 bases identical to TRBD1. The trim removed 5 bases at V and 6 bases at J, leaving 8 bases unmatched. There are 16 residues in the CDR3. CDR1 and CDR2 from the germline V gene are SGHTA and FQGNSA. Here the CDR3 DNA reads TGTGCCAGCAGCATAACAGGGGGCGAGTTTAATTCACCCCTCCACTTT. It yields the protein CASSITGGEFNSPLHF. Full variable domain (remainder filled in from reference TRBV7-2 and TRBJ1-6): GAGVSQSPSNKVTEKGKDVELRCDPISGHTALYWYRQSLGQGLEFLIYFQGNSAPDKSGLPSDRFSAERTGGSVSTLTIQRTQQEDSAVYLCASSITGGEFNSPLHFGNGTRLTVT.

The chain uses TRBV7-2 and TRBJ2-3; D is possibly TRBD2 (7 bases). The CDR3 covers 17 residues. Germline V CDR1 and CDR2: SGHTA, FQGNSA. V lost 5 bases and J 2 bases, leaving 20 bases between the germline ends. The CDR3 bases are TGTGCCAGCAGCCCCGAGGGGGGGCTTAAGGACACAGATACGCAGTATTTT. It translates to CASSPEGGLKDTDTQYF.

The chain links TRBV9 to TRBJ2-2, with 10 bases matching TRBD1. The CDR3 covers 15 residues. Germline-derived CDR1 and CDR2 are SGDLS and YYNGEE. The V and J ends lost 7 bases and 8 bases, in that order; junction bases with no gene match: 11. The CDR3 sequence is CASGPDRGRSGELFF. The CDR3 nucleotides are TGTGCCAGCGGGCCAGACAGGGGGCGGTCTGGGGAGCTGTTTTTT.

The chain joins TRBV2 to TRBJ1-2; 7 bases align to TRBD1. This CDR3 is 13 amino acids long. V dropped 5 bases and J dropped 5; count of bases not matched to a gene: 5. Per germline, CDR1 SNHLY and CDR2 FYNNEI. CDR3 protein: CASSTGTAYGYTF. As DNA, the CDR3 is TGTGCCAGCAGTACCGGGACAGCTTATGGCTACACCTTC.

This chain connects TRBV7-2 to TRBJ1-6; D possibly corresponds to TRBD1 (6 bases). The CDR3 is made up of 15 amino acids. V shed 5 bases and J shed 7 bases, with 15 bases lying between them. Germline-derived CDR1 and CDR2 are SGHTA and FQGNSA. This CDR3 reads CASSAQGSSNSPLHF. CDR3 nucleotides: TGTGCCAGCAGCGCACAGGGATCATCCAATTCACCCCTCCACTTT.